This is a list of T cell receptor beta chains from one sample in a study of CD8 T cells in Susac syndrome. From the immunoSEQ multiplex PCR reads, TCRdb called clonotypes with MiXCR, one entry per CDR3 protein. The sample consists of under 85,000 distinct CDR3 sequences, about 94% of them appearing once. Source material: CD8+ T cells from PBMCs. The receptors shown here come from a human donor with multiple sclerosis. The conserved cysteine and the conserved F or W are not part of the CDR3 here. Fields, in order: J gene, V gene, CDR3 protein.

j_call: TRBJ2-7
v_call: TRBV13
cdr3_aa: ASSLGGAGLSYEQY

j_call: TRBJ1-1
v_call: TRBV4-3
cdr3_aa: ASSQIQGLPLTTEAF

j_call: TRBJ2-1
v_call: TRBV4-3
cdr3_aa: ASSHGYEQF

j_call: TRBJ2-3
v_call: TRBV12-3/TRBV12-4
cdr3_aa: ASGLAGGTDTQY

j_call: TRBJ2-7
v_call: TRBV13
cdr3_aa: ASSTYSRDRVYEQY

j_call: TRBJ2-3
v_call: TRBV10-3
cdr3_aa: AHGTRQGSADTQY

j_call: TRBJ2-1
v_call: TRBV7-8
cdr3_aa: ASSSYRSATYNEQF

j_call: TRBJ1-5
v_call: TRBV27
cdr3_aa: ASSLGTGGDQPQH

j_call: TRBJ2-2
v_call: TRBV9
cdr3_aa: ASSVGEFGELF

j_call: TRBJ2-7
v_call: TRBV4-1
cdr3_aa: ASRQIAGGDYEQY

j_call: TRBJ2-3
v_call: TRBV9
cdr3_aa: ASSVESRTDTQY

j_call: TRBJ2-5
v_call: TRBV6-5
cdr3_aa: ASSATETGGAQY

j_call: TRBJ1-1
v_call: TRBV9
cdr3_aa: ASSVGSGGNTEAF

j_call: TRBJ1-2
v_call: TRBV20-1
cdr3_aa: SARGVQEGYT

j_call: TRBJ2-7
v_call: TRBV29-1
cdr3_aa: SGGDGAYEQY

j_call: TRBJ2-4
v_call: TRBV18
cdr3_aa: ASSPFNSGLSLAKNIQY

j_call: TRBJ1-2
v_call: TRBV6-5
cdr3_aa: ASSPGRVGYT

j_call: TRBJ2-2
v_call: TRBV28
cdr3_aa: ASSLEGGELF

j_call: TRBJ1-1
v_call: TRBV27
cdr3_aa: ASRSSGNEAF

j_call: TRBJ1-5
v_call: TRBV13
cdr3_aa: ASSIGAQPQH

j_call: TRBJ2-7
v_call: TRBV20-1
cdr3_aa: SAPSDRAAYEQY

j_call: TRBJ2-1
v_call: TRBV29-1
cdr3_aa: SVEDPRDPKSSYNEQF

j_call: TRBJ1-5
v_call: TRBV6-6
cdr3_aa: ASSSDGSNQPQH

j_call: TRBJ2-7
v_call: TRBV4-3
cdr3_aa: ASSQEGLENYEQY

j_call: TRBJ2-1
v_call: TRBV3-1
cdr3_aa: ASSQDPHEQF

j_call: TRBJ2-3
v_call: TRBV13
cdr3_aa: ASSLEGNTQY

j_call: TRBJ2-1
v_call: TRBV5-6
cdr3_aa: ASSPGTRGGNEQF

j_call: TRBJ1-6
v_call: TRBV15
cdr3_aa: ATSMERSPLH

j_call: TRBJ1-1
v_call: TRBV30
cdr3_aa: AWSGQNTEAF

j_call: TRBJ1-1
v_call: TRBV9
cdr3_aa: ASSTRDTNTEAF

j_call: TRBJ2-1
v_call: TRBV27
cdr3_aa: ASSFGTSSYNEQF

j_call: TRBJ1-1
v_call: TRBV9
cdr3_aa: ASSANPRTGEFQFGTEAF

j_call: TRBJ1-5
v_call: TRBV15
cdr3_aa: ATSTSRTGRINQPQH

j_call: TRBJ2-4
v_call: TRBV13
cdr3_aa: ASSTRRGRDIQY

j_call: TRBJ2-1
v_call: TRBV5-1
cdr3_aa: ASSDSYNEQF

j_call: TRBJ2-5
v_call: TRBV12-3/TRBV12-4
cdr3_aa: ASSFRAPGSAGETQY

j_call: TRBJ2-7
v_call: TRBV2
cdr3_aa: ASSETGRNEQY

j_call: TRBJ1-1
v_call: TRBV20-1
cdr3_aa: SARTDENTEAF